This T cell receptor beta chain appears in the sequencing data of a study of T cell responses to AZD1222 COVID-19 vaccine (dated by TCRdb to the early 2020s). Broadly, across the study: Because spike-specific TCR depth and breadth did not differ between the two schedules, AZD1222 recipients who got a second dose at roughly 4 weeks were pooled with those who got a second dose at roughly 12 weeks. TCR sequencing was performed for approximately 240 trial participants, of whom about 200 were given two doses of AZD1222 and around 25 were given two doses of MenACWY control vaccine. Trial participants were enrolled by age into 18-55, 56-69 and 70-plus year subgroups, with approximately 150, 30 and 60 TCR-sequenced participants respectively.

Concerning this clone itself: Its antigen is still unknown. Base qualities are not at hand, and no much larger clone is one base apart.

Reading the label with the study, this specimen's time point is: baseline before first vaccination. Samples from vaccinated people were obtained from the UK trials COV001 and COV002, which included a single-blind randomized controlled phase 2/3 trial of AZD1222 (ChAdOx1 nCoV-19) in healthy adults. For TCRbeta chain sequencing, PBMC samples were collected from trial participants at day 0 and at day 28 after the second dose. The CDR3 has 15 amino acids, counting the end cysteine and phenylalanine. Only the CDR3 DNA stays, 45 bases, in frame from base 1. The germline ends are 10 bases apart after V is trimmed by 7 bases and J by 0 bases. Via the germline V gene (reference sequence), CDR1 is SGHAT and CDR2 FQDESV. The CDR3 regions of human TCRbeta chains were subjected to immunosequencing. For the original study's pipeline: Repertoire TCRs were matched against a reference library of SARS-CoV-2-specific TCRs generated with the MIRA antigen-specificity platform. Breadth was defined as the fraction of unique TCRs that were SARS-CoV-2-associated. Depth was defined as the fraction of total T cells that were SARS-CoV-2-associated. Using the MIRA data, each spike-specific TCR was mapped to the spike region that the TCR reacts to and placed in a CD4 or CD8 class. Log10-transformed breadth and depth values were compared by one-way ANOVA with Sidak's multiple comparisons tests. TCRdb retrieved this table from immuneACCESS and kept in-frame rearrangements only. Not all clones are present; in checked studies, unresolved V genes account for under half, and no reason is known for the remainder. The V and J calls and clone size were taken over from that table, and D and trimming were inferred from the DNA. The sample has roughly 120,000 clones on record, 88% of them singletons. Of the sample, about 5% is held by the ten largest clones.

The full study reports these points: The vaccine-associated CD4 TCRs covered the entire spike protein, and the dominant responses fell in regions 160-218 and 743-854. Participants were mostly white British and included more females than males, and it was suggested by the authors that clonal diversity may have been underestimated. Because no day 14 peak-response samples were available, repertoires were characterized only after the peak T cell response. Reportedly, close to half of the unique spike-specific TCRs recognized epitopes lying outside the regions that are mutated in the B.1.351 and B.1.1.7 variants. Conclusions about previously exposed vaccinees are limited because only a handful of AZD1222 recipients were SARS-CoV-2 seropositive at baseline. The 56-69-year group was small, and its depth increase did not reach significance, likely because of low power. A significant rise in spike-specific TCR breadth and depth was observed after two AZD1222 doses relative to day 0 and relative to MenACWY recipients.

The sequenced sample was peripheral blood, obtained on day 0 of AZD1222 vaccination. The receptor was derived from an adult in good health. Here the chain combines TRBV11-1 and TRBJ1-6, with a tentative D gene TRBD1 over 6 matching bases. The CDR3 sequence is CASTGQSSYNSPLHF. The DNA reads as follows: TGTGCCAGCACCGGACAGAGCTCCTATAATTCACCCCTCCACTTT. The reference TRBV11-1 and TRBJ1-6 proteins fill in what lies around the CDR3, so the full variable domain reads EAEVAQSPRYKITEKSQAVAFWCDPISGHATLYWYRQILGQGPELLVQFQDESVVDDSQLPKDRFSAERLKGVDSTLKIQPAELGDSAMYLCASTGQSSYNSPLHFGNGTRLTVT.